This paragraph covers one TCR beta chain sequence. Its cognate antigen is unknown. The data are from a study of pediatric ulcerative colitis. Study findings and constraints: Clonal expansions reduced rectal repertoire diversity in acute severe colitis. Ulcerative colitis patients shared more blood-rectal clones than controls.

V dropped 2 bases and J dropped 0; count of bases not matched to a gene: 8. The CDR3 has 18 residues. Germline lookup yields CDR1 KGHSH and CDR2 LQKENI. Here immunoSEQ multiplex PCR was the method, and the copy in TCRdb shows in-frame clones only, minus some. The data hold approximately 37,000 clones, with around 75% observed a single time. One to two pinch biopsies were taken from the rectum during colonoscopy. The sequencing input was gut tissue. The sequence was obtained from a boy aged 5 to 17 with severe ulcerative colitis. The chain couples TRBV18 to TRBJ1-3; 9 nucleotides align to TRBD1. The CDR3: CASSPISGQGGSGNTIYF. In nucleotides, the CDR3 is TGTGCCAGCTCACCAATCTCGGGACAGGGAGGCTCTGGAAACACCATATATTTT.